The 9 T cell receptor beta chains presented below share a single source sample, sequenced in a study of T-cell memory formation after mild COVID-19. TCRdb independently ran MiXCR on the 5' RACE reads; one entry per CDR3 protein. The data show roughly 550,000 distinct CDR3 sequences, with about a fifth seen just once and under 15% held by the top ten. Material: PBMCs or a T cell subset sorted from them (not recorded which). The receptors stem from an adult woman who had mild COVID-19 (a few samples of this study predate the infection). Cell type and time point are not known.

The CDR3 here is CAISDGVYSTDTQYF. DNA of the CDR3: TGTGCCATCAGCGATGGGGTGTACAGCACAGATACGCAGTATTTT. This chain joins TRBV10-3 and TRBJ2-3; D not certain. Germline V CDR1 and CDR2: ENHRY, SYGVKD. This CDR3 comprises 15 residues. V was pared by 6 bases and J by 0 bases, with 13 bases between.

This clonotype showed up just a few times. Written as DNA, the CDR3 is TGTGCCAGCACAGTTTATGGGACTTACTACGAGCAGTACTTC. Protein: CASTVYGTYYEQYF. The chain carries TRBV12-3 or TRBV12-4 and TRBJ2-7, with D maybe TRBD2 (6 bases). Trimming pared 7 bases from V and 3 bases from J, leaving 16 bases between. This CDR3 comprises 14 residues.

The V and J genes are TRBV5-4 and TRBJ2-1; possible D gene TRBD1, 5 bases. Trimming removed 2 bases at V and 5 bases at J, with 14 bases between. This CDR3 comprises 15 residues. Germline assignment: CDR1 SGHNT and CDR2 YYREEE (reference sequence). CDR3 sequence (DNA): TGTGCCAGCAGCTTTTGGACATCTCAAAACAATGAGCAGTTCTTC. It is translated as CASSFWTSQNNEQFF.

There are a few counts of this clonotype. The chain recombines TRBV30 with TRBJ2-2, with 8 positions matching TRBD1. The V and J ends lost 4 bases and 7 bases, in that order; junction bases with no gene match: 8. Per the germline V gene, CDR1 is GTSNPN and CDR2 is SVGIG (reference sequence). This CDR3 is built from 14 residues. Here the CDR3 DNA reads TGTGCCTGGAACAGGGGGTTGAGGGGCGGGGAGCTGTTTTTT. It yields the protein CAWNRGLRGGELFF. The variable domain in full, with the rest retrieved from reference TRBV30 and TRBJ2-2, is SQTIHQWPATLVQPVGSPLSLECTVEGTSNPNLYWYRQAAGRGLQLLFYSVGIGQISSEVPQNLSASRPQDRQFILSSKKLLLSDSGFYLCAWNRGLRGGELFFGEGSRLTVL.

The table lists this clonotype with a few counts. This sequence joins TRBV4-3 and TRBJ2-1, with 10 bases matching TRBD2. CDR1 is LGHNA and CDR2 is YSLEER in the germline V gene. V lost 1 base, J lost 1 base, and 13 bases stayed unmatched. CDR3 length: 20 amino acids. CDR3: CASSQALGTSVISSYNEQFF. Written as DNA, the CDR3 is TGCGCCAGCAGCCAAGCCTTGGGGACTAGCGTAATTAGTTCCTACAATGAGCAGTTCTTC.

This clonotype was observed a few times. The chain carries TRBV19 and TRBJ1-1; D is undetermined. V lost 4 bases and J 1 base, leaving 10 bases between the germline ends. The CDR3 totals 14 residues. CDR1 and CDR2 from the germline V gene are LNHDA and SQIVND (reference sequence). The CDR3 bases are TGTGCCAGTAGTACCCCGGGCGCGAACACTGAAGCTTTCTTT. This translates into CASSTPGANTEAFF.

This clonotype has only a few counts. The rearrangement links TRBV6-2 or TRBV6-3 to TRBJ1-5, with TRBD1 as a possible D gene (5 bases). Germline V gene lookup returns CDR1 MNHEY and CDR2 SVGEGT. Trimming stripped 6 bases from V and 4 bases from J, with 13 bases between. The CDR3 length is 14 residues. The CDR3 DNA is TGTGCCAGCAGACCACTCGGGGGAAATCAGCCCCAGCATTTT. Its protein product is CASRPLGGNQPQHF.

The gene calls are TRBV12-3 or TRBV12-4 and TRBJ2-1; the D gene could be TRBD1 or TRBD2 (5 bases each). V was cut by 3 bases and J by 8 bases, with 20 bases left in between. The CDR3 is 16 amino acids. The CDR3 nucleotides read TGTGCCAGCAGTTTGAGTAAGGGACGGCTTTCAGATGAGCAGTTCTTC. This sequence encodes CASSLSKGRLSDEQFF.

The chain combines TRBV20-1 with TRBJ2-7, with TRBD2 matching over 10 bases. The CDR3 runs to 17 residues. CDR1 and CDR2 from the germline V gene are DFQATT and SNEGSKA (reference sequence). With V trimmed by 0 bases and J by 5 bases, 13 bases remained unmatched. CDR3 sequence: CSARDLKRASGSNEQYF. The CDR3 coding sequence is TGCAGTGCTAGAGACCTGAAAAGGGCTAGCGGGAGCAACGAGCAGTACTTC.